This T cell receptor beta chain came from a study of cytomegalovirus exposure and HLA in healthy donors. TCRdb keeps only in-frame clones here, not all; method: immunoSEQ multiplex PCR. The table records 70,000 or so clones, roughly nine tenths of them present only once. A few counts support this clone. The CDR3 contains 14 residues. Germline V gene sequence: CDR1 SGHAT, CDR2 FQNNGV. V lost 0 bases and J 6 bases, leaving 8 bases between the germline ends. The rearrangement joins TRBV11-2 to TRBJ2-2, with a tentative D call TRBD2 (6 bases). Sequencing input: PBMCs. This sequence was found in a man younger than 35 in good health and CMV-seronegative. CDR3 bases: TGTGCCAGCAGCTTAGATCGGGGGTCCGGGGAGCTGTTTTTT. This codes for CASSLDRGSGELFF.